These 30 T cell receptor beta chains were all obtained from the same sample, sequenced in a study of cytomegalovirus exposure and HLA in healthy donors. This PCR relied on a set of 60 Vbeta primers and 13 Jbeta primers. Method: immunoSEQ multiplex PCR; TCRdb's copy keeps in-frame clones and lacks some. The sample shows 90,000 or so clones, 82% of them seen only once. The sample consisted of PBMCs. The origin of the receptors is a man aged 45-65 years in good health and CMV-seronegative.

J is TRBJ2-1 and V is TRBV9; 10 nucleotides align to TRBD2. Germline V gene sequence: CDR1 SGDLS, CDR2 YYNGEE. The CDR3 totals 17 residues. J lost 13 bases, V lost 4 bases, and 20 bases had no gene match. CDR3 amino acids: CASSPRGGASGSVDQFF. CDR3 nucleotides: TGTGCCAGCAGCCCACGTGGGGGGGCTAGCGGGAGCGTCGATCAGTTCTTC.

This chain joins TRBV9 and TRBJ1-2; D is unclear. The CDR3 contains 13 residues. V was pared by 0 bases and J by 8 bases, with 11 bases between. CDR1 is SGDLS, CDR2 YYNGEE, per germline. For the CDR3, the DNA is TGTGCCAGCAGCGTAGCTAACGGAGGAGGCTACACCTTC. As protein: CASSVANGGGYTF.

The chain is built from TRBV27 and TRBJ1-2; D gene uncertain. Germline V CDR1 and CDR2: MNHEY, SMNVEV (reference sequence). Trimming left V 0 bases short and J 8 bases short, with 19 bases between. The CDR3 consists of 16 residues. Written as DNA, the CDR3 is TGTGCCAGCAGTTTATCCCTCGGGGAGGAAGTTTACGGCTACACCTTC. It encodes CASSLSLGEEVYGYTF.

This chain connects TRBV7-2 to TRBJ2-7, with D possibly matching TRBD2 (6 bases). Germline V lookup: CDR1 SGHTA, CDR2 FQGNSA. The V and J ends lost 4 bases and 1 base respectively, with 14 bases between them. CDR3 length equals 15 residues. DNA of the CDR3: TGTGCCAGCAGCTCTAGCGTGAGCGCATCCTACGAGCAGTACTTC. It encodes CASSSSVSASYEQYF.

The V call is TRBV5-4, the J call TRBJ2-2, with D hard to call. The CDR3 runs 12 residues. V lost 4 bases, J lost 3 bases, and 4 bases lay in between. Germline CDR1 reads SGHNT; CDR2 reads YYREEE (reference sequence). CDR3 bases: TGTGCCAGCAGCATAGACACCGGGGAGCTGTTTTTT. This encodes CASSIDTGELFF.

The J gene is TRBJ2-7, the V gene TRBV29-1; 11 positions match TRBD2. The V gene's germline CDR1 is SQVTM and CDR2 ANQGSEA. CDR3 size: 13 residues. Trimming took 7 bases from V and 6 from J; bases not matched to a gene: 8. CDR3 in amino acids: CSASGLAVAEQYF. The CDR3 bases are TGCAGCGCTTCGGGACTAGCGGTTGCCGAGCAGTACTTC.

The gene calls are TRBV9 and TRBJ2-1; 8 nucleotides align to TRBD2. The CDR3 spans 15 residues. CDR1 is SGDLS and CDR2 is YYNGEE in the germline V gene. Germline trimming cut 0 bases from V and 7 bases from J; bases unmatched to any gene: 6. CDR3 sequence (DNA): TGTGCCAGCAGCGTAGCCGGGAGGGCCGGAAATGAGCAGTTCTTC. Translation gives CASSVAGRAGNEQFF.

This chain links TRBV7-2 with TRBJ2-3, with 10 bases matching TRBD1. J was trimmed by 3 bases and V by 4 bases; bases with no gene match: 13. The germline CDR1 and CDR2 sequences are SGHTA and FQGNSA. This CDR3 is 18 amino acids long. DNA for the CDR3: TGTGCCAGCAGCTCCCCGGGTGGCGGACAGGGGGTAACAGATACGCAGTATTTT. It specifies CASSSPGGGQGVTDTQYF.

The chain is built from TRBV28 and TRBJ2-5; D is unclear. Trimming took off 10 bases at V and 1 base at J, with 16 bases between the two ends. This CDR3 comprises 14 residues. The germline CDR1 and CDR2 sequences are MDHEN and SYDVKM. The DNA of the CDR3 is TGTGCCACCCAAAGCCGATATCTCCAAGAGACCCAGTACTTC. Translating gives CATQSRYLQETQYF.

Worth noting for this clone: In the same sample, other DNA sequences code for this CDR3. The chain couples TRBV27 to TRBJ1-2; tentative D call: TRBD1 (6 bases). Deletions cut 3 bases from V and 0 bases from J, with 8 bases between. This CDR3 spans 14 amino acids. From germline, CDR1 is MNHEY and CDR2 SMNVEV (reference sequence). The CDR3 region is CASSLDRANYGYTF. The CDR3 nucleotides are TGTGCCAGCAGTTTGGACAGAGCTAACTATGGCTACACCTTC.

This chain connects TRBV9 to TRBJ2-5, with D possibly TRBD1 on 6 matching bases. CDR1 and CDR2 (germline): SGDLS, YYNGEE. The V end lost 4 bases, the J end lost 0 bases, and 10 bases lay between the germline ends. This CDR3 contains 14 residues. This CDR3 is CASSTGQHQETQYF. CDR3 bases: TGTGCCAGCAGCACAGGACAGCACCAAGAGACCCAGTACTTC.

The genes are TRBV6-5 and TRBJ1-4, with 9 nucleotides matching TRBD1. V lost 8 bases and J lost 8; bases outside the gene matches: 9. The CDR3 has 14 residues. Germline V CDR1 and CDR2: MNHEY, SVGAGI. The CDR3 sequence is CASRTDRGGEKLFF. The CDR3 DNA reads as TGTGCCAGCCGCACGGACAGGGGAGGAGAAAAACTGTTTTTT.

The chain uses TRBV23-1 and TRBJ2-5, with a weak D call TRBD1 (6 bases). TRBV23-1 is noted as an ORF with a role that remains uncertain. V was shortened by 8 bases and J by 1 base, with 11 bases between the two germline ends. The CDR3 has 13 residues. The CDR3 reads CASGKDSQETQYF. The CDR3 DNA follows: TGCGCCAGCGGAAAGGACAGCCAAGAGACCCAGTACTTC.

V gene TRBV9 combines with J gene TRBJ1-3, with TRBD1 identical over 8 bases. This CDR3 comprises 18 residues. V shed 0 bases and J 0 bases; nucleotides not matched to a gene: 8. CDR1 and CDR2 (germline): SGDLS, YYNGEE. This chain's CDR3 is CASSVGQGSISSGNTIYF. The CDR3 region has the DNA TGTGCCAGCAGCGTAGGACAGGGGAGCATATCCTCTGGAAACACCATATATTTT.

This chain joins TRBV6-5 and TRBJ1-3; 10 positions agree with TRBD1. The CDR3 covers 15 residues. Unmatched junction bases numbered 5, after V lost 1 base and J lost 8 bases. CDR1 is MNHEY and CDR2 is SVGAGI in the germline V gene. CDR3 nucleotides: TGTGCCAGCAGTTACTACCGGGGACAGGGGCACACCATATATTTT. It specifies CASSYYRGQGHTIYF.

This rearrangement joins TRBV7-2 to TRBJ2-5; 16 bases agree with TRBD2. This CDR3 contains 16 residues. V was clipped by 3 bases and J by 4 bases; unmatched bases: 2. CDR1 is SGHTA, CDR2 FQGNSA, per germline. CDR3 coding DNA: TGTGCCAGCAGCTTCGGGACTAGCGGGAGGGGAGAGACCCAGTACTTC. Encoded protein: CASSFGTSGRGETQYF.

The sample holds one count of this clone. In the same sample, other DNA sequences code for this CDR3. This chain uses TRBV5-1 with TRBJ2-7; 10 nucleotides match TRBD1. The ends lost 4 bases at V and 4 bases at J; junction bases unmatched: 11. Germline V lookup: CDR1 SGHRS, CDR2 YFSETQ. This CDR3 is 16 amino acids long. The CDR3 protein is CASSPTLGQGGYEQYF. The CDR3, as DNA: TGCGCCAGCAGCCCGACACTTGGACAGGGGGGTTACGAGCAGTACTTC.

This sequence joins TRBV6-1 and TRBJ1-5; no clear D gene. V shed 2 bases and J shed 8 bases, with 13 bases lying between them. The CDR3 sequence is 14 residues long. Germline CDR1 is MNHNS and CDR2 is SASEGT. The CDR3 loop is CASSERRRDKPQHF. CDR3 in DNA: TGTGCCAGCAGTGAACGGCGGAGAGATAAGCCCCAGCATTTT.

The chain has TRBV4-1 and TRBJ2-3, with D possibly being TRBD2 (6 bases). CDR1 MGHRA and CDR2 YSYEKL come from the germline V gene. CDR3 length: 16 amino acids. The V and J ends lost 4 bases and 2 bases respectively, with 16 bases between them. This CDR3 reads CASSPRALANTDTQYF. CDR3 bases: TGCGCCAGCAGCCCAAGGGCACTAGCCAACACAGATACGCAGTATTTT.

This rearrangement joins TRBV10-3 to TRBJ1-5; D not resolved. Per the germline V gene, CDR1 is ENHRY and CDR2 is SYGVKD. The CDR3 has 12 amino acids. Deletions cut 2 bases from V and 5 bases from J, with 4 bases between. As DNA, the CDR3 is TGTGCCATCAGTGAGGGCTATCAGCCCCAGCATTTT. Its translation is CAISEGYQPQHF.

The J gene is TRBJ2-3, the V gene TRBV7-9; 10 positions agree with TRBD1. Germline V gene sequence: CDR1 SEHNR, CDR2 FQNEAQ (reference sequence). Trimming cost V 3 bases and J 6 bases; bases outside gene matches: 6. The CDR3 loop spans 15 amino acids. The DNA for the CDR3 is TGTGCCAGCAGCTTGACAGGGGGCGCTGGGGATACGCAGTATTTT. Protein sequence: CASSLTGGAGDTQYF. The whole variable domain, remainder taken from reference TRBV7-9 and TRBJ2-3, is DTGVSQNPRHKITKRGQNVTFRCDPISEHNRLYWYRQTLGQGPEFLTYFQNEAQLEKSRLLSDRFSAERPKGSFSTLEIQRTEQGDSAMYLCASSLTGGAGDTQYFGPGTRLTVL.

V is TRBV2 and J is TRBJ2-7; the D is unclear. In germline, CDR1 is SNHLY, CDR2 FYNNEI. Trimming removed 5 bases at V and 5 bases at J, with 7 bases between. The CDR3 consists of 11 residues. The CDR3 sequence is CASSLRHEQYF. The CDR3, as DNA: TGTGCCAGCAGTCTGCGCCACGAGCAGTACTTC.

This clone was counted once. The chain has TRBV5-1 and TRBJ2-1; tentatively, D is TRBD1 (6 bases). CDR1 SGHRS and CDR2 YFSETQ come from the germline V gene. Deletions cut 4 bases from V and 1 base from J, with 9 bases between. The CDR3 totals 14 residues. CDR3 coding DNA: TGCGCCAGCAGCGAGACAGGATCCTACAATGAGCAGTTCTTC. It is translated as CASSETGSYNEQFF.

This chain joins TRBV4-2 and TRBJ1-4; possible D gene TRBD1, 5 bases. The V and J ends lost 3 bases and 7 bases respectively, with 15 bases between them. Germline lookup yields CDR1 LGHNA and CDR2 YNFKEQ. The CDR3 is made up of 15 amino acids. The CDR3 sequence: CASSQGTNDREKLFF. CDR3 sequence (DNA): TGTGCCAGCAGCCAGGGGACTAACGACCGTGAAAAACTGTTTTTT.

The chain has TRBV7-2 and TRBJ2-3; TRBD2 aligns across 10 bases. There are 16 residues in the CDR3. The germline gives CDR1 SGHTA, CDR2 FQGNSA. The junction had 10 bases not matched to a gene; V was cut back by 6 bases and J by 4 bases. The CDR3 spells CASSLTSGTVSDTQYF. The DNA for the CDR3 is TGTGCCAGCAGTCTAACTAGCGGGACGGTATCAGATACGCAGTATTTT.

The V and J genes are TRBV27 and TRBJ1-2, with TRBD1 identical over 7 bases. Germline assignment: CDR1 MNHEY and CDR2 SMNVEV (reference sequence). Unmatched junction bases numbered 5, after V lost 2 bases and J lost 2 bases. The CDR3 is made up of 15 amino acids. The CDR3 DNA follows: TGTGCCAGCAGTTTAGCCCGGGACAGCAACTATGGCTACACCTTC. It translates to CASSLARDSNYGYTF.

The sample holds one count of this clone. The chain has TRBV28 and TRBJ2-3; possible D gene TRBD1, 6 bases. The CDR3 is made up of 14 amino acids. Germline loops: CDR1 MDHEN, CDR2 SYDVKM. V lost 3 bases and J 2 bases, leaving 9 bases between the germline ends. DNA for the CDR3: TGTGCCAGCAGTTTGGGGGACAACACAGATACGCAGTATTTT. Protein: CASSLGDNTDTQYF. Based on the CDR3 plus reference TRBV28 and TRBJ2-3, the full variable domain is DVKVTQSSRYLVKRTGEKVFLECVQDMDHENMFWYRQDPGLGLRLIYFSYDVKMKEKGDIPEGYSVSREKKERFSLILESASTNQTSMYLCASSLGDNTDTQYFGPGTRLTVL.

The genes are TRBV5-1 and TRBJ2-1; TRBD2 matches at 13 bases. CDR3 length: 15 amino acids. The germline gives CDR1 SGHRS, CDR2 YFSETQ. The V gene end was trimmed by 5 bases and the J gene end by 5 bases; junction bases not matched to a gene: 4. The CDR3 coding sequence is TGCGCCAGCAGGGCACTAGCGGGAGGGAACAATGAGCAGTTCTTC. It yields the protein CASRALAGGNNEQFF.

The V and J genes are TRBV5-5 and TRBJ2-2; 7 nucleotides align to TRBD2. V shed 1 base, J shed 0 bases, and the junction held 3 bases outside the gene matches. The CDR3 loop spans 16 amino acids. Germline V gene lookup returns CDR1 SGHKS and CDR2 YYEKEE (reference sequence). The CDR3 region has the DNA TGTGCCAGCAGCTTGACTAGCGCTTCGAACACCGGGGAGCTGTTTTTT. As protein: CASSLTSASNTGELFF.

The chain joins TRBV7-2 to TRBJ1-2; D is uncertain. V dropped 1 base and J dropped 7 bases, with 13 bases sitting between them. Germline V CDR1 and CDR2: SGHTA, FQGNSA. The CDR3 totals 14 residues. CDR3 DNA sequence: TGTGCCAGCAGCTTAGAGGTGCAGGTTGGTGGCTACACCTTC. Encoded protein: CASSLEVQVGGYTF.